Only a few counts were recorded for the clone carrying this TCR beta chain. Antigen: not known. The same CDR3 also results from other DNA sequences found in this sample. This specimen comes from a study of cytotoxic CD8 clonotypes in ibrutinib-treated CLL. Study-wide background: Responses: 24 partial, 2 complete; after median around 70 months, around 14 stayed remitted, around twelve progressed. Once patients had received a median about twelve months of treatment, range 6 to 36, response samples were obtained. Whole-study results and caveats: At the start, clonality exceeded age-matched healthy donors and followed circulating CD8+ T-cell counts. Clonality, elevated at ibrutinib response, dropped back toward baseline at progression.

The repertoire was sequenced with immunoSEQ multiplex PCR; TCRdb's copy has only in-frame clones and lacks some. The table lists under 300,000 clones, approximately 76% of them singletons. The origin of this receptor is a human donor with chronic lymphocytic leukemia. Sample: PBMCs, taken at disease progression, from a patient treated with ibrutinib.

The CDR3 DNA reads as TGCGCCAGCAGTGCTGGGACTAGGTACGAGCAGTACTTC. This sequence encodes CASSAGTRYEQYF. The V call is TRBV10-1, the J call TRBJ2-7; 8 nucleotides match TRBD2. The CDR3 contains 13 residues. Trimming at V came to 4 bases and at J to 4 bases, leaving 3 bases not matched to a gene. Germline CDR1 is WNHNN and CDR2 is SYGVQD (reference sequence).